This T cell receptor (beta chain) was sequenced for a study of cytomegalovirus exposure and HLA in healthy donors. For the study at large: Among the approximately 430 donors who were genotyped, about 80% fell in the genetic ancestry cluster that is associated with self-reported Caucasian donors. Overall study findings and caveats: Likely technical artifact: a cluster of highly shared sequence variants. Previously analyzed data showed that most TCR beta V segments were productive at a frequency of about 87% or about 30%. A link between a missense DCLRE1C variant and TCR beta V- and J-gene trimming emerged from a later analysis.

Vbeta (60) and Jbeta (13) primers were used in the PCR. Some clones are missing from TCRdb's copy, which holds only in-frame ones; the method was immunoSEQ multiplex PCR. The top ten hold 3.5% to 4.5% of the sample, which has 80,000 or so clones, approximately 78% seen once. This CDR3 has 15 residues. From germline, CDR1 is MRHNA and CDR2 SNTAGT. V lost 0 bases and J lost 4; bases outside the gene matches: 3. As concerns this clone: Its matching antigen is unknown.

The chain combines TRBV6-4 with TRBJ2-3; 8 bases match TRBD1. The clonotype was recovered from a man aged 35 to 55 in good health and CMV-seronegative. Sequenced sample: PBMCs. CDR3 loop: CASSDSSGGPDTQYF. CDR3 in DNA: TGTGCCAGCAGTGACTCCTCAGGGGGCCCAGATACGCAGTATTTT.